This T cell receptor beta chain was obtained from a study of CD8+CD57+ T cells in acquired aplastic anemia. Overall study: DNA recovered from sorted CD4+ and CD8+ cells had a mean of around 3.3 ug.

CDR3 size: 17 residues. CDR1 is SGHVS, CDR2 FQNEAQ, per germline. Before being chosen for sequencing, patients had shown CD8+CD57+ cell expansion by flow cytometry. On this clonotype: As yet, its antigen is unknown. Germline and junction disagree at one end, which may indicate a read error.

It was genomic DNA that served as the template for profiling TCR beta VDJ and CDR3. TCRdb processed the reads anew with MiXCR; each CDR3 protein has one entry. Altogether fewer than 300,000 distinct CDR3 sequences are present, 65% to 90% being singletons, with the ten largest covering less than 50%. Findings of the study overall: Patients and controls shared 25 to 30 CD8+ CDR3 sequences, highly expressed in patients.

This clonotype originated in a human donor with aplastic anemia. This rearrangement joins TRBV7-8 to TRBJ2-6, with 7 bases lining up with TRBD2. Sequenced input: sorted CD4+, CD8+, or CD8+CD57+ T cells (not recorded which) from PBMCs. In DNA form, the CDR3 reads TGTGCCAGCACCTTAGGGAGGGTCCCCGCTGGGCCCAACGTCCTGACTTTC. Its translation is CASTLGRVPAGPNVLTF.